This T cell receptor (beta chain) appears in the sequencing data of a study of shared clonotypes between healthy human individuals. Study-level background: The study drew on a couple of women and a few men aged 18 to 49 as donors. Findings and limits, study-wide: Several donors shared around 5.2% of their naive CD4 clonotypes.

This CDR3 is built from 15 residues. Germline CDR1 reads MNHEY; CDR2 reads SMNVEV (reference sequence). Trimming removed 2 bases at V and 10 bases at J, with 15 bases between. Assay used: immunoSEQ multiplex PCR; TCRdb lists only in-frame clones, some missing. The table has some 1 million clones, roughly 70% seen once; the top ten hold about 1.5%. In the case of this clone: The target antigen is unknown.

The sample consisted of memory CD4+ T cells sorted from blood. Subset of the sample: CD45RA-negative fraction. The rearrangement uses TRBV27 and TRBJ1-6; TRBD1 might be the D (6 bases). This TCR came from a man younger than 30 in good health. The CDR3 DNA reads TGTGCCAGCAGTTTAATCCCACAGGGCGGATCACCCCTCCACTTT. This codes for CASSLIPQGGSPLHF.